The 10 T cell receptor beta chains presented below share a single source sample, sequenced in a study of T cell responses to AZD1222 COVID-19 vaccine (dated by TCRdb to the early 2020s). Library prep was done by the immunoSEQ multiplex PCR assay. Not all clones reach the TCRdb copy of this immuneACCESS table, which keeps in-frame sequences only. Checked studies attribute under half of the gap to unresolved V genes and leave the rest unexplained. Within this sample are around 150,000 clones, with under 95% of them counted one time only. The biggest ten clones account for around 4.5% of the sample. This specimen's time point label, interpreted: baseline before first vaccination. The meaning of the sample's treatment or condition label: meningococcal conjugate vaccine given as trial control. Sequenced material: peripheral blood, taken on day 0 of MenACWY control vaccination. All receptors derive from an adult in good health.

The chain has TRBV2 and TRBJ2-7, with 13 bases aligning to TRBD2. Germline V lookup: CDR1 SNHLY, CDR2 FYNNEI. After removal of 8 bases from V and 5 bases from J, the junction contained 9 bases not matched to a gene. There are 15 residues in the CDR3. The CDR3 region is CASRKLAGGGHEQYF. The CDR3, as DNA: TGTGCCAGCCGAAAACTAGCGGGAGGGGGACACGAGCAGTACTTC.

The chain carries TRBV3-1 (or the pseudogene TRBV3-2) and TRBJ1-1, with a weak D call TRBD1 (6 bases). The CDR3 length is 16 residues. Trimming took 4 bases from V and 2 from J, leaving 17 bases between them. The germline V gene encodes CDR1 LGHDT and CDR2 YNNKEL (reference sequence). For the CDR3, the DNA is TGTGCCAGCAGCCGGCGAGATGGGGGCATCAACACTGAAGCTTTCTTT. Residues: CASSRRDGGINTEAFF.

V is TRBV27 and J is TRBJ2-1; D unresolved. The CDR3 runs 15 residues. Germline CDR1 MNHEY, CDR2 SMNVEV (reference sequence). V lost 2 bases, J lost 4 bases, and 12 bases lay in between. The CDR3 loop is CASSLGPSLYNEQFF. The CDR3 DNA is TGTGCCAGCAGTTTAGGACCGTCCCTTTACAATGAGCAGTTCTTC.

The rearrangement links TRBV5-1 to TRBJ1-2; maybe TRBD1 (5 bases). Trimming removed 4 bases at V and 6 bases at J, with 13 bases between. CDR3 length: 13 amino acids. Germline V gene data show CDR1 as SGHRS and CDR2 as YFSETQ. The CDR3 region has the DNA TGCGCCAGCAGCCCTTCGGTAGGGGATGGCTACACCTTC. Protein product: CASSPSVGDGYTF.

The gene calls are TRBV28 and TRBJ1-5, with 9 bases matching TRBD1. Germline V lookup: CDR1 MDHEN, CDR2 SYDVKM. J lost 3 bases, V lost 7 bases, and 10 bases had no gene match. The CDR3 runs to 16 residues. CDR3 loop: CASTKQGATVNQPQHF. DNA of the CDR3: TGTGCCAGCACCAAACAGGGGGCGACGGTCAATCAGCCCCAGCATTTT.

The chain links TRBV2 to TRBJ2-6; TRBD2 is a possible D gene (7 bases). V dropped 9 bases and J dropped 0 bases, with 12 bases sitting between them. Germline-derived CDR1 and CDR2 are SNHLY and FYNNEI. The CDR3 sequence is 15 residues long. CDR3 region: CARGGVPSGANVLTF. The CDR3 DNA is TGTGCCAGAGGGGGGGTACCCTCTGGGGCCAACGTCCTGACTTTC.

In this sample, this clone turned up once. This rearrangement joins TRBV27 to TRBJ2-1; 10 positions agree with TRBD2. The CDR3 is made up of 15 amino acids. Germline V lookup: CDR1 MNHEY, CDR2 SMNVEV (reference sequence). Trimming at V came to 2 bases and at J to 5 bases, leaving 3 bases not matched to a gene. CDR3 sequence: CASSLRLAGDNEQFF. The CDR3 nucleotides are TGTGCCAGCAGTTTACGGCTAGCGGGAGACAATGAGCAGTTCTTC.

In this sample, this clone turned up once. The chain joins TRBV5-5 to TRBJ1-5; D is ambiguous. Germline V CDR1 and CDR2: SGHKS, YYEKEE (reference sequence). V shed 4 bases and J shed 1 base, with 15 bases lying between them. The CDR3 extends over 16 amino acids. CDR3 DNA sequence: TGTGCCAGCAGCCCCGCCGGATGGGAAAGCAATCAGCCCCAGCATTTT. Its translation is CASSPAGWESNQPQHF. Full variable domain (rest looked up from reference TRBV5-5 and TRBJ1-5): DAGVTQSPTHLIKTRGQQVTLRCSPISGHKSVSWYQQVLGQGPQFIFQYYEKEERGRGNFPDRFSARQFPNYSSELNVNALLLGDSALYLCASSPAGWESNQPQHFGDGTRLSIL.

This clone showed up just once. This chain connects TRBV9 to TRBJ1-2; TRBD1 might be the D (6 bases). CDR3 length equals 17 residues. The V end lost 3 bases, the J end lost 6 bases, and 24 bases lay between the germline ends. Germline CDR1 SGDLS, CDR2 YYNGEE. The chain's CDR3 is CASSAYLRSVGGDGYTF. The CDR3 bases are TGTGCCAGCAGCGCGTACCTTAGGAGTGTAGGGGGTGATGGCTACACCTTC.

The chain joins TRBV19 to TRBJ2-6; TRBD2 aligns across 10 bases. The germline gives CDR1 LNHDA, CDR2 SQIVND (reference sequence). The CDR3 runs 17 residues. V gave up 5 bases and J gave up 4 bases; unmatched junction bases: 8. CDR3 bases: TGTGCCAGTAGTTTCTCGAGCGGGGGGGCAGGGGCCAACGTCCTGACTTTC. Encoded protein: CASSFSSGGAGANVLTF.